This T cell receptor beta chain appears in the sequencing data of a study of blood T cells in healthy people across ages. Study in general: Template switching recovered approximately one barcoded beta molecule for every two T cells.

A second roughly 6 to 12 cycle PCR used barcoded and J-beta primers. TCRdb processed the 5' RACE reads anew with MiXCR; each CDR3 protein has one entry. Of more than 1 million distinct CDR3 sequences in the sample, over 35% are singletons; the top ten hold under 20%. Notes on the study in general: Comparison with aged donors showed that long-lived donors had more naive CD4+ cells and higher diversity.

Trimming pared 6 bases from V and 5 bases from J, leaving 13 bases between. The V gene's germline CDR1 is SQVTM and CDR2 ANQGSEA. This CDR3 region has 13 residues. About this clonotype itself: What it binds is not known.

Sample: blood. V and J are TRBV29-1 and TRBJ2-2; D is unresolved. The TCR comes from a woman aged 55 to 70 in good health. The CDR3, as DNA: TGCAGCGTGTCCCCGACTTATACCGGGGAGCTGTTTTTT. Protein product: CSVSPTYTGELFF.